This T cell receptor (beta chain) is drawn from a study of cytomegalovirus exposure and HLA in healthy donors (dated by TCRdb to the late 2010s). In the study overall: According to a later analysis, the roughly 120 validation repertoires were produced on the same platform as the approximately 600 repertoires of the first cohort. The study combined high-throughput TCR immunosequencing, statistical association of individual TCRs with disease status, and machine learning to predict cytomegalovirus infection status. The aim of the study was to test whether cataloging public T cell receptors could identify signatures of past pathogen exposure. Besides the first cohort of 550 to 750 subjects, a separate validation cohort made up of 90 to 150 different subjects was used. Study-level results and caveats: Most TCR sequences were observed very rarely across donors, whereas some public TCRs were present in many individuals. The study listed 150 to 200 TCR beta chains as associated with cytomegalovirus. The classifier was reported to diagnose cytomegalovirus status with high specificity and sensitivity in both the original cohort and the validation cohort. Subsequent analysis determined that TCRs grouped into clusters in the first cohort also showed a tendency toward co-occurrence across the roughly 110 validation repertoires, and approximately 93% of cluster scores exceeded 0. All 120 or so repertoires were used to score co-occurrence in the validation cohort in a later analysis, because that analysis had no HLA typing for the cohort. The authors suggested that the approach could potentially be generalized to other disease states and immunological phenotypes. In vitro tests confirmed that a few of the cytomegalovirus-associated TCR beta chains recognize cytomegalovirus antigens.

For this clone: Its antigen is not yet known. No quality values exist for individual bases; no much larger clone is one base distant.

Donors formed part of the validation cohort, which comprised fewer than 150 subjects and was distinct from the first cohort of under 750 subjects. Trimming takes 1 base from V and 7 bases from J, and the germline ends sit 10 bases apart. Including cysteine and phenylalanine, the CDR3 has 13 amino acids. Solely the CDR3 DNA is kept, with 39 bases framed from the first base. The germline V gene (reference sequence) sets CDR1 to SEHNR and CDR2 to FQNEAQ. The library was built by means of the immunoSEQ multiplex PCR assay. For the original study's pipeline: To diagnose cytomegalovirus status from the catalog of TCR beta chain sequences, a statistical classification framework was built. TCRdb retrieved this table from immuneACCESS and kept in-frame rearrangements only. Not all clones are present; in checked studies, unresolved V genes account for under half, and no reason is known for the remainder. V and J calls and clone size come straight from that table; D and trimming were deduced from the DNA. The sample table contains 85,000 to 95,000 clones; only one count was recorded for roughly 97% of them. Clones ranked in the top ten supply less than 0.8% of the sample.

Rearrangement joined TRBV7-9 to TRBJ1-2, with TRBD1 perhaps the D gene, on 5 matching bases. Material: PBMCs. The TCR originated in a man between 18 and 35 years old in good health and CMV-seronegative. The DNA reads TGTGCCAGCAGCTTAGGGGGGGGGAGTGGCTACACCTTC. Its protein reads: CASSLGGGSGYTF. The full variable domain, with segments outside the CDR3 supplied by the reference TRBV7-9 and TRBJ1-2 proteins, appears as DTGVSQNPRHKITKRGQNVTFRCDPISEHNRLYWYRQTLGQGPEFLTYFQNEAQLEKSRLLSDRFSAERPKGSFSTLEIQRTEQGDSAMYLCASSLGGGSGYTFGSGTRLTVV.